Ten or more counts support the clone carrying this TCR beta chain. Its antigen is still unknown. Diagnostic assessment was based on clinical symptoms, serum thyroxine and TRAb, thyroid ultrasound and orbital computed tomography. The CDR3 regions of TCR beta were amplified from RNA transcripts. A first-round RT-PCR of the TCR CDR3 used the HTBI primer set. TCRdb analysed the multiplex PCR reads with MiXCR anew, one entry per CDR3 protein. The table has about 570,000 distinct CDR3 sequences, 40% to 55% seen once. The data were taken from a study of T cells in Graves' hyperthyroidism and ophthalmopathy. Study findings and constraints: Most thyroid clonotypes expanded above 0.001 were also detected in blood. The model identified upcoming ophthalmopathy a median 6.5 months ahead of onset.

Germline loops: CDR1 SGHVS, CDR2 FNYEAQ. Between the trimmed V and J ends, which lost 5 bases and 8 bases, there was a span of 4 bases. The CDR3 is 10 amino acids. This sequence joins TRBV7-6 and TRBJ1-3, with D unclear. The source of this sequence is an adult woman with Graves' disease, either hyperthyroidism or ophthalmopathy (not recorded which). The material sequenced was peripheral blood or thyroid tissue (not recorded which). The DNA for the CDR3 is TGTGCCAGCAGCGGAGACACCATATATTTT. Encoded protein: CASSGDTIYF.